Below are 32 T cell receptor beta chains sequenced from a single sample in a study of type 1 regulatory T cells. Study-level findings and limits: Compared with non-Tr1 cells, Tr1 cells showed a narrower TCR repertoire.

These receptors are not linked to any known antigen. MiXCR, run by TCRdb on the reads, gives a single entry per CDR3 protein. This table holds about 69,000 distinct CDR3 sequences, around 20% found once. Sequencing was performed on cultured type 1 regulatory T (Tr1) cells, either the whole culture or a sorted fraction (not recorded which). Receptor source: a human donor in good health.

This clonotype was seen a few times. CDR3 DNA sequence: TGCGCCACCTCTCAGGGGGATGAGCAGTTCTTC. Protein: CATSQGDEQFF. This rearrangement joins TRBV5-1 to TRBJ2-1; 7 bases map to TRBD1. Germline V CDR1 and CDR2: SGHRS, YFSETQ. The CDR3 consists of 11 residues. Trimming took 9 bases from V and 8 from J; bases not matched to a gene: 5. Filled out from reference TRBV5-1 and TRBJ2-1, the complete variable domain reads KAGVTQTPRYLIKTRGQQVTLSCSPISGHRSVSWYQQTPGQGLQFLFEYFSETQRNKGNFPGRFSGRQFSNSRSEMNVSTLELGDSALYLCATSQGDEQFFGPGTRLTVL.

This clonotype was detected a few times. V and J are TRBV19 and TRBJ1-1; D is uncertain. The CDR3 loop spans 11 amino acids. The V end lost 8 bases, the J end lost 4 bases, and 8 bases lay between the germline ends. CDR1 is LNHDA and CDR2 is SQIVND in the germline V gene (reference sequence). This CDR3 is CASGGGTEAFF. For the CDR3, the DNA is TGTGCCAGTGGAGGAGGCACTGAAGCTTTCTTT.

The V gene is TRBV7-3, the J gene TRBJ1-5, with 8 bases that match TRBD1. Germline CDR1 and CDR2: SGHTA and FQGTGA. V shed 5 bases, J shed 6 bases, and the junction held 12 bases outside the gene matches. The CDR3 runs 16 residues. In nucleotides, the CDR3 is TGTGCCAGCAGCCCAACGGACAGGGAGAGTAGTCAGCCCCAGCATTTT. Its translation is CASSPTDRESSQPQHF. Complete variable domain (other parts from reference TRBV7-3 and TRBJ1-5): GAGVSQTPSNKVTEKGKYVELRCDPISGHTALYWYRQSLGQGPEFLIYFQGTGAADDSGLPNDRFFAVRPEGSVSTLKIQRTERGDSAVYLCASSPTDRESSQPQHFGDGTRLSIL.

In this sample, this clonotype turned up a few times. Here the CDR3 DNA reads TGTGCCAGCAGTGAACTAGCGGGAGTCACAGATACGCAGTATTTT. This translates into CASSELAGVTDTQYF. V is TRBV2 and J is TRBJ2-3, with 10 bases fitting TRBD2. Germline lookup yields CDR1 SNHLY and CDR2 FYNNEI. The CDR3 loop spans 15 amino acids. Trimming at V came to 2 bases and at J to 2 bases, leaving 1 base not matched to a gene.

The chain carries TRBV10-3 and TRBJ1-5; D gene unclear. Per germline, CDR1 ENHRY and CDR2 SYGVKD. V lost 2 bases and J lost 4, with 3 bases in between. The CDR3 length is 12 residues. The CDR3 bases are TGTGCCATCAGTGAGATAAATCAGCCCCAGCATTTT. Encoded protein: CAISEINQPQHF.

This clonotype has just a few counts. The chain joins TRBV20-1 to TRBJ2-2; 7 bases are a match to TRBD2. Germline-derived CDR1 and CDR2 are DFQATT and SNEGSKA (reference sequence). The CDR3 is 16 amino acids. With 2 bases clipped from V and 3 bases from J, the junction kept 9 bases outside the gene matches. The CDR3 DNA sequence: TGCAGTGCTAGAAGCTCGGGGGGAGGGTACACCGGGGAGCTGTTTTTT. It translates to CSARSSGGGYTGELFF.

This clonotype has only a few counts. The chain uses TRBV12-3 or TRBV12-4 and TRBJ2-7; TRBD1 agrees at 8 bases. V shed 5 bases and J 6 bases; nucleotides not matched to a gene: 9. CDR3 length equals 14 residues. CDR3: CASSAQGVPSEQYF. The CDR3 region has the DNA TGTGCCAGCAGTGCACAGGGGGTCCCTTCCGAGCAGTACTTC.

The V and J genes are TRBV5-1 and TRBJ2-7, with 10 bases identical to TRBD2. The ends lost 3 bases at V and 3 bases at J; junction bases unmatched: 6. CDR1 and CDR2 from the germline V gene are SGHRS and YFSETQ. CDR3 length: 15 residues. The CDR3 nucleotides read TGCGCCAGCAGCTCGGGACTAGCGTACAACTACGAGCAGTACTTC. Translation: CASSSGLAYNYEQYF.

This clonotype came up a few times. V usage is TRBV12-3 or TRBV12-4 and J usage is TRBJ1-1; D gene unclear. This CDR3 comprises 15 residues. Trimming removed 6 bases from V and 1 base from J, with 15 bases in between. CDR3 amino acids: CASSPARAPNTEAFF. CDR3 coding DNA: TGTGCCAGCAGCCCCGCCAGAGCGCCGAACACTGAAGCTTTCTTT.

J is TRBJ1-5 and V is TRBV20-1; the D gene is possibly TRBD1 (6 bases). CDR3 length: 12 residues. Trimming left V 5 bases short and J 9 bases short, with 14 bases between. CDR1 is DFQATT and CDR2 is SNEGSKA in the germline V gene (reference sequence). The DNA of the CDR3 is TGCAGTGCTGGAATTACAGGGATGCCCCAGCATTTT. Protein sequence: CSAGITGMPQHF.

The genes are TRBV15 and TRBJ2-1; D gene ambiguous. The germline CDR1 and CDR2 sequences are LNHNV and YYDKDF (reference sequence). Trimming took off 0 bases at V and 13 bases at J, with 10 bases between the two ends. This CDR3 has 12 amino acids. Written as DNA, the CDR3 is TGTGCCACCAGCAGAGATCAAAGCGTTCAGTTCTTC. This translates into CATSRDQSVQFF.

This clonotype was counted a few times. V usage is TRBV20-1 and J usage is TRBJ1-1; no firm D call. The V end lost 6 bases, the J end lost 5 bases, and 16 bases lay between the germline ends. The CDR3 runs to 13 residues. CDR1 is DFQATT, CDR2 SNEGSKA, per germline (reference sequence). Written as DNA, the CDR3 is TGCAGTGCCACCCGCCGGAGTGGGACTGAAGCTTTCTTT. Protein sequence: CSATRRSGTEAFF.

The genes are TRBV4-2 and TRBJ2-4; D gene unclear. The CDR3 is 11 residues long. CDR1 and CDR2 (germline): LGHNA, YNFKEQ. Trimming shortened V by 3 bases and J by 7 bases, and 4 bases separated the two germline ends. CDR3 bases: TGTGCCAGCAGCCAGAGGAACATTCAGTACTTC. It yields the protein CASSQRNIQYF.

This clonotype was detected a few times. The chain is built from TRBV6-1 and TRBJ1-2; D call uncertain. The V end was cut by 1 base, the J end by 8 bases, with 2 bases between. This CDR3 has 10 amino acids. CDR1 is MNHNS, CDR2 SASEGT, per germline. The CDR3 here is CASSEVGYTF. CDR3 DNA sequence: TGTGCCAGCAGTGAAGTGGGCTACACCTTC.

This clonotype was seen a few times. This chain's CDR3 is CASSLVLSSSGEQFF. CDR3 DNA: TGTGCCAGCAGCTTAGTGCTATCTTCGTCAGGTGAGCAGTTCTTC. The chain has TRBV7-2 and TRBJ2-1; no firm D call. Trimming removed 1 base at V and 9 bases at J, with 16 bases between. This CDR3 is built from 15 residues. The germline CDR1 and CDR2 sequences are SGHTA and FQGNSA.

This clonotype has more than one count but fewer than ten. J is TRBJ2-6 and V is TRBV7-2, with D unresolved. V lost 5 bases to trimming and J lost 0 bases, with 5 bases between them. Germline V gene lookup returns CDR1 SGHTA and CDR2 FQGNSA. The CDR3 contains 14 residues. CDR3 DNA sequence: TGTGCCAGCAGCGGTTACTCTGGGGCCAACGTCCTGACTTTC. Translation gives CASSGYSGANVLTF.

A few counts support this clonotype. The genes are TRBV27 and TRBJ1-5; D remains ambiguous. The length of the CDR3 is 14 residues. V was pared by 7 bases and J by 1 base, with 11 bases between. Per germline, CDR1 MNHEY and CDR2 SMNVEV (reference sequence). For the CDR3, the DNA is TGTGCCAGCACCCCGTCGAGGAGCAATCAGCCCCAGCATTTT. It encodes CASTPSRSNQPQHF.

Many counts were recorded for this clonotype. The chain employs TRBV7-2 and TRBJ1-1; D may be TRBD1 (5 bases). Germline V gives CDR1 SGHTA, CDR2 FQGNSA. This CDR3 spans 14 amino acids. V was pared by 1 base and J by 6 bases, with 12 bases between. The CDR3 sequence: CASSLVKGRAEAFF. The CDR3 DNA is TGTGCCAGCAGCTTAGTCAAGGGGCGGGCTGAAGCTTTCTTT.

This clonotype has ten or more counts. V and J are TRBV10-3 and TRBJ1-5; possible D gene TRBD1, 6 bases. The germline V and J ends were trimmed by 10 bases and 3 bases, with 10 bases remaining between them. The CDR3 spans 12 residues. The germline gives CDR1 ENHRY, CDR2 SYGVKD. CDR3 sequence (DNA): TGTGCCACCCGACAGGACAATCAGCCCCAGCATTTT. This codes for CATRQDNQPQHF.

The chain's CDR3 is CASRKVWQDYEQYF. In nucleotides, the CDR3 is TGTGCCAGCCGAAAGGTTTGGCAGGACTACGAGCAGTACTTC. The chain is built from TRBV7-8 and TRBJ2-7; no clear D. The CDR3 sequence is 14 residues long. Germline values: CDR1 SGHVS, CDR2 FQNEAQ. The germline V and J ends were trimmed by 8 bases and 3 bases, with 17 bases remaining between them.

J is TRBJ1-2 and V is TRBV5-1; D call uncertain. The CDR3 totals 11 residues. The germline CDR1 and CDR2 sequences are SGHRS and YFSETQ. The V end lost 4 bases, the J end lost 6 bases, and 7 bases lay between the germline ends. CDR3 residues: CASSGRDGYTF. The CDR3 bases are TGCGCCAGCAGCGGCCGAGATGGCTACACCTTC.

This rearrangement joins TRBV12-3 or TRBV12-4 to TRBJ1-5; D may be TRBD1 (6 bases). Deletions cut 4 bases from V and 6 bases from J, with 13 bases between. The CDR3 has 14 residues. CDR3 amino acids: CASSYRVGGQPQHF. The CDR3 DNA reads TGTGCCAGCAGTTACAGGGTAGGGGGTCAGCCCCAGCATTTT.

Only a few counts were recorded for this clonotype. The rearrangement uses TRBV5-1 and TRBJ2-3; D uncertain. Trimming removed 5 bases at V and 2 bases at J, with 9 bases between. Germline loops: CDR1 SGHRS, CDR2 YFSETQ. The CDR3 sequence is 13 residues long. CDR3 nucleotides: TGCGCCAGCAGTGGGATACTCACAGATACGCAGTATTTT. It translates to CASSGILTDTQYF.

In its sample, this clonotype was seen a few times. V is TRBV10-3 and J is TRBJ1-5; tentative D call: TRBD1 (5 bases). Per germline, CDR1 ENHRY and CDR2 SYGVKD. The V end lost 2 bases, the J end lost 0 bases, and 11 bases lay between the germline ends. The CDR3 has 16 amino acids. The CDR3: CAISERGDNSNQPQHF. CDR3 sequence (DNA): TGTGCCATCAGTGAGCGGGGGGATAATAGCAATCAGCCCCAGCATTTT.

The rearrangement links TRBV7-3 to TRBJ2-1, with D tentatively TRBD2 (6 bases). The CDR3 covers 18 residues. Germline V gives CDR1 SGHTA, CDR2 FQGTGA. V lost 3 bases, J lost 2 bases, and 20 bases lay in between. The CDR3 coding sequence is TGTGCCAGCAGCTTGGAGGGGACCAGAGGTCTTCCCTACAATGAGCAGTTCTTC. This sequence encodes CASSLEGTRGLPYNEQFF.

This clonotype was detected ten times or more. The V call is TRBV5-1, the J call TRBJ2-2; D unclear. V was cut by 4 bases and J by 5 bases, with 15 bases left in between. This CDR3 region has 15 residues. Germline loops: CDR1 SGHRS, CDR2 YFSETQ. The CDR3 reads CASSPSNARTGELFF. CDR3 nucleotides: TGCGCCAGCAGCCCATCAAATGCGCGAACCGGGGAGCTGTTTTTT.

The chain combines TRBV6-5 with TRBJ1-1, with TRBD1 matching over 8 bases. The CDR3 has 16 residues. The J segment lost 1 base and the V segment lost 8 bases, leaving 12 bases of the junction unmatched. Germline V gene lookup returns CDR1 MNHEY and CDR2 SVGAGI. The CDR3 DNA reads TGTGCCAGCTCACCAGGCGTAGGACAGGGGAACACTGAAGCTTTCTTT. This codes for CASSPGVGQGNTEAFF.

This clonotype was found a few times. V gene TRBV5-1 combines with J gene TRBJ1-6; perhaps TRBD1 as D (5 bases). CDR1 is SGHRS and CDR2 is YFSETQ in the germline V gene. The CDR3 spans 18 residues. The V end was cut by 0 bases, the J end by 9 bases, with 22 bases between. The CDR3 here is CASSLGGGTWTPISPLHF. In nucleotides, the CDR3 is TGCGCCAGCAGCTTGGGGGGTGGAACGTGGACACCTATTTCACCCCTCCACTTT.

This clonotype has at least ten counts. The chain links TRBV5-1 to TRBJ2-3; no firm D call. This CDR3 has 13 amino acids. Trimming removed 4 bases at V and 0 bases at J, with 6 bases between. In germline, CDR1 is SGHRS, CDR2 YFSETQ. The CDR3 bases are TGCGCCAGCAGCCAAGACAGCACAGATACGCAGTATTTT. It codes for CASSQDSTDTQYF.

This clonotype was counted between two and nine times. The V and J genes are TRBV24-1 and TRBJ2-5; 14 bases agree with TRBD2. The CDR3 is 16 residues long. The J segment lost 1 base and the V segment lost 10 bases, leaving 7 bases of the junction unmatched. Germline V gene sequence: CDR1 KGHDR, CDR2 SFDVKD. In nucleotides, the CDR3 is TGTGCCACGTCCGGCGGGACTAGCGGGAGCCAAGAGACCCAGTACTTC. Its protein is CATSGGTSGSQETQYF.

This clonotype was found a few times. This chain links TRBV5-1 with TRBJ1-4; D gene ambiguous. V dropped 0 bases and J dropped 3 bases, with 9 bases sitting between them. The CDR3 runs 15 residues. CDR1 is SGHRS, CDR2 YFSETQ, per germline. CDR3 nucleotide sequence: TGCGCCAGCAGCTTGGCACGCCAGGCTAATGAAAAACTGTTTTTT. This sequence encodes CASSLARQANEKLFF. Based on the CDR3 plus reference TRBV5-1 and TRBJ1-4, the full variable domain is KAGVTQTPRYLIKTRGQQVTLSCSPISGHRSVSWYQQTPGQGLQFLFEYFSETQRNKGNFPGRFSGRQFSNSRSEMNVSTLELGDSALYLCASSLARQANEKLFFGSGTQLSVL.

This chain links TRBV7-2 with TRBJ2-7; D is possibly TRBD2 (6 bases). The V gene's germline CDR1 is SGHTA and CDR2 FQGNSA. The V end was cut by 2 bases, the J end by 7 bases, with 18 bases between. CDR3 length: 15 residues. CDR3 in DNA: TGTGCCAGCAGCTTACAGGGTGGAGCGGGCCTGGAGCAGTACTTC. Amino acids: CASSLQGGAGLEQYF.